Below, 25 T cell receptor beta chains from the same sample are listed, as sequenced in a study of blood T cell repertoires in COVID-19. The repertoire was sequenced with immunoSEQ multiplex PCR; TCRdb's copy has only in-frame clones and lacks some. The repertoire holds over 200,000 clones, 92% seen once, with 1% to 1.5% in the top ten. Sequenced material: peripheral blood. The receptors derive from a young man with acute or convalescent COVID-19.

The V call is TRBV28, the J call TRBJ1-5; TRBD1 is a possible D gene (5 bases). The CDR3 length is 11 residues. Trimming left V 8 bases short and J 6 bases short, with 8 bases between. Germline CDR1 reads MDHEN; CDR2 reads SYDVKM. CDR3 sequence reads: CASQGGQPQHF. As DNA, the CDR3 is TGTGCCAGCCAGGGTGGTCAGCCCCAGCATTTT.

The CDR3 sequence is CASSRTVYGYTF. Here the CDR3 DNA reads TGTGCCAGCAGCCGGACAGTCTATGGCTACACCTTC. This chain links TRBV7-2 with TRBJ1-2, with a possible D match to TRBD1 (6 bases). V lost 5 bases and J 4 bases, leaving 8 bases between the germline ends. Per the germline V gene, CDR1 is SGHTA and CDR2 is FQGNSA. There are 12 residues in the CDR3. The variable domain in full, with the rest retrieved from reference TRBV7-2 and TRBJ1-2, is GAGVSQSPSNKVTEKGKDVELRCDPISGHTALYWYRQSLGQGLEFLIYFQGNSAPDKSGLPSDRFSAERTGGSVSTLTIQRTQQEDSAVYLCASSRTVYGYTFGSGTRLTVV.

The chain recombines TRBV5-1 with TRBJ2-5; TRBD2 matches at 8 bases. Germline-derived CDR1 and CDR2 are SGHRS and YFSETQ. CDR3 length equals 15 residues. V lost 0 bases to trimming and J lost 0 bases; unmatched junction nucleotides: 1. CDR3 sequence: CASSLVAGNQETQYF. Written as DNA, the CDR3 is TGCGCCAGCAGCTTGGTAGCGGGGAACCAAGAGACCCAGTACTTC.

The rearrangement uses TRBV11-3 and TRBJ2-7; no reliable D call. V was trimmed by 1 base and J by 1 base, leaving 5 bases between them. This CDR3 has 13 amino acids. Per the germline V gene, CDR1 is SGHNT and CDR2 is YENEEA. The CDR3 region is CASSLGQSYEQYF. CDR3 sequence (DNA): TGTGCCAGCAGCTTAGGGCAGTCCTACGAGCAGTACTTC.

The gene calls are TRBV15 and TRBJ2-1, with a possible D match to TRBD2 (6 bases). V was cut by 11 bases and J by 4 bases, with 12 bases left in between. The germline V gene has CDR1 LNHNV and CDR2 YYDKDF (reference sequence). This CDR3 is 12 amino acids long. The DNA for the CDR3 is TGTGCCGCCGGGGGACTTTACAATGAGCAGTTCTTC. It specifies CAAGGLYNEQFF.

The CDR3 sequence is CASSSVGTADTQYF. In nucleotides, the CDR3 is TGCGCCAGCAGCTCTGTAGGGACAGCAGATACGCAGTATTTT. The chain joins TRBV5-1 to TRBJ2-3, with 7 nucleotides matching TRBD1. Trimming took 3 bases from V and 4 from J; bases not matched to a gene: 5. CDR3 length equals 14 residues. Looked up from germline, CDR1 is SGHRS and CDR2 is YFSETQ. Filled out from reference TRBV5-1 and TRBJ2-3, the complete variable domain reads KAGVTQTPRYLIKTRGQQVTLSCSPISGHRSVSWYQQTPGQGLQFLFEYFSETQRNKGNFPGRFSGRQFSNSRSEMNVSTLELGDSALYLCASSSVGTADTQYFGPGTRLTVL.

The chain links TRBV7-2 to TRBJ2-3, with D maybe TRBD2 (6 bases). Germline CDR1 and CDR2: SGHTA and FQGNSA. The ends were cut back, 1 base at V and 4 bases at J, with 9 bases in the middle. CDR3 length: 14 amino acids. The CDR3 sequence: CASSLGRAPDTQYF. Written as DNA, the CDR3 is TGTGCCAGCAGCTTAGGGAGGGCCCCAGATACGCAGTATTTT. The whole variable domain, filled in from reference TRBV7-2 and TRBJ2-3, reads GAGVSQSPSNKVTEKGKDVELRCDPISGHTALYWYRQSLGQGLEFLIYFQGNSAPDKSGLPSDRFSAERTGGSVSTLTIQRTQQEDSAVYLCASSLGRAPDTQYFGPGTRLTVL.

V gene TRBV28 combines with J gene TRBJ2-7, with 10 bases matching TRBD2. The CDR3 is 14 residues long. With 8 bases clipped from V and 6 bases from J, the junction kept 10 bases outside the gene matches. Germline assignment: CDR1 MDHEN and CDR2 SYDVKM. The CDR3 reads CASGLLAGVGEQYF. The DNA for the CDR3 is TGTGCCAGCGGGCTCCTAGCGGGAGTTGGCGAGCAGTACTTC.

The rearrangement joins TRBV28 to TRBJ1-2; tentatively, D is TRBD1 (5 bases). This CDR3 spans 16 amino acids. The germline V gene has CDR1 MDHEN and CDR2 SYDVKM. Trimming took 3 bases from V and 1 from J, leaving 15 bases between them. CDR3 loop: CASSLWDGSLNYGYTF. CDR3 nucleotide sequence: TGTGCCAGCAGTTTGTGGGACGGGAGCCTTAACTATGGCTACACCTTC.

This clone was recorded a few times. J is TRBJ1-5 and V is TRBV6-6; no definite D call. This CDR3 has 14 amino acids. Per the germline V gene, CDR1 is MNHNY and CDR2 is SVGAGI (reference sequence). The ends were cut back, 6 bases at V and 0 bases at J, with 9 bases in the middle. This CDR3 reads CASSQVNSNQPQHF. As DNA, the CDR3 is TGTGCCAGCAGCCAGGTCAATAGCAATCAGCCCCAGCATTTT.

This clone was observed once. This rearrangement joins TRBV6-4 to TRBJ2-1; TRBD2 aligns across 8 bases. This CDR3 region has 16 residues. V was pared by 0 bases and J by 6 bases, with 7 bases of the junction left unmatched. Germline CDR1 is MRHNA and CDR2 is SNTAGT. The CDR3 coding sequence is TGTGCCAGCAGTGACTCTGGGACTAGTCTGGCCAATGAGCAGTTCTTC. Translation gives CASSDSGTSLANEQFF.

The CDR3 is CASSSGKGAVDEQYF. The CDR3 coding sequence is TGTGCCAGCAGTTCGGGGAAGGGGGCCGTCGACGAGCAGTACTTC. The rearrangement joins TRBV28 to TRBJ2-7; TRBD1 aligns across 7 bases. CDR3 length: 15 amino acids. The V segment lost 4 bases and the J segment 5 bases; nucleotides outside the gene matches: 11. Per the germline V gene, CDR1 is MDHEN and CDR2 is SYDVKM. Together with reference TRBV28 and TRBJ2-7, the CDR3 gives the full variable domain: DVKVTQSSRYLVKRTGEKVFLECVQDMDHENMFWYRQDPGLGLRLIYFSYDVKMKEKGDIPEGYSVSREKKERFSLILESASTNQTSMYLCASSSGKGAVDEQYFGPGTRLTVT.

CDR3 nucleotides: TGTGCCAGCAGTTTACTGAATTCACCCCTCCACTTT. Translation: CASSLLNSPLHF. This chain connects TRBV28 to TRBJ1-6; no reliable D call. Germline CDR1 is MDHEN and CDR2 is SYDVKM. CDR3 size: 12 residues. The V end lost 2 bases, the J end lost 7 bases, and 3 bases lay between the germline ends.

CDR3 sequence reads: CASDGGQGTEAFF. CDR3 sequence (DNA): TGTGCCTCCGACGGGGGACAGGGAACTGAAGCTTTCTTT. V usage is TRBV10-3 and J usage is TRBJ1-1; the match to TRBD1 covers 9 bases. Trimming removed 11 bases from V and 5 bases from J; junction bases left unmatched: 9. This CDR3 spans 13 amino acids. Germline V gene sequence: CDR1 ENHRY, CDR2 SYGVKD.

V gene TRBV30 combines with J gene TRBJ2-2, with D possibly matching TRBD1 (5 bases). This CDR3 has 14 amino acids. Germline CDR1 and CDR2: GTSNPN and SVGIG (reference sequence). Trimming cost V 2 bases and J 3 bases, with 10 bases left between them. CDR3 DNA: TGTGCCTGGAGTACAATCAGGGACACCGGGGAGCTGTTTTTT. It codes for CAWSTIRDTGELFF.

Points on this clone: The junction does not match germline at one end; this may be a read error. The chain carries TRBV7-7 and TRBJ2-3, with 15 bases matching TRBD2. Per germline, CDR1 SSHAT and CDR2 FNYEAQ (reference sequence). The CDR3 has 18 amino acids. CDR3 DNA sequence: TGTGCTAGCAGCTCGGGACTAGCGGGGGGCCCTAGCACAGATACGCAGTATTTT. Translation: CASSSGLAGGPSTDTQYF.

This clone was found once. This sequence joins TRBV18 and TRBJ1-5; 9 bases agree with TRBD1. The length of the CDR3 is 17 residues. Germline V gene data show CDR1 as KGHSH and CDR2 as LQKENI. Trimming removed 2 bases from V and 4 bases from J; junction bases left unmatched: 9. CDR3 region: CASSPGGQGGNNQPQHF. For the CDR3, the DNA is TGTGCCAGCTCACCAGGGGGACAGGGCGGGAATAATCAGCCCCAGCATTTT.

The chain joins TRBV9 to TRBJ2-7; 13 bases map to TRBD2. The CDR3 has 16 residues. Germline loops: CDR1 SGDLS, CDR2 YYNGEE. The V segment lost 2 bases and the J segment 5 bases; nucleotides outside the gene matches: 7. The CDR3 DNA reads TGTGCCAGCAGCGTCGATATGGGACTAGCGGGAAACGAGCAGTACTTC. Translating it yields CASSVDMGLAGNEQYF.

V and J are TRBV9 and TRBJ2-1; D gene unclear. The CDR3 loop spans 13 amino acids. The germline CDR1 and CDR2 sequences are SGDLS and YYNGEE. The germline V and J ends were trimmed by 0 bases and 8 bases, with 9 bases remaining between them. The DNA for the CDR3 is TGTGCCAGCAGCGTAGCCCCCTCGGATGAGCAGTTCTTC. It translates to CASSVAPSDEQFF.

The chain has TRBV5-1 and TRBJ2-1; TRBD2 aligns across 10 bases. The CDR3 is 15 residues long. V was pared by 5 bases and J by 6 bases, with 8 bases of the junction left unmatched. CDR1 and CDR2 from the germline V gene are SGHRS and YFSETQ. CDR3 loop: CASRGSGRAFNEQFF. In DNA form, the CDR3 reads TGCGCCAGCAGGGGGAGCGGGAGGGCCTTCAATGAGCAGTTCTTC.

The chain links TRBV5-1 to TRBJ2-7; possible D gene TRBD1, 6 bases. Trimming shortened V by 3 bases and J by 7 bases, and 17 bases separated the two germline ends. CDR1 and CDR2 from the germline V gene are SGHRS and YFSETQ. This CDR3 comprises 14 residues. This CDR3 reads CASSYGSDSNEQYF. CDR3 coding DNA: TGCGCCAGCAGCTACGGATCGGACAGTAATGAGCAGTACTTC.

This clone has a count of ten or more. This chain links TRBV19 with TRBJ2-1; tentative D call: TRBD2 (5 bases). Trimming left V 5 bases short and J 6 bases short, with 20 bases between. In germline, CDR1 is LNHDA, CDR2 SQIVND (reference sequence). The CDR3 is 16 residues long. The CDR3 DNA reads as TGTGCCAGTAGTTCGCCGGGATCTCAAACGTTCAATGAGCAGTTCTTC. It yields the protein CASSSPGSQTFNEQFF.

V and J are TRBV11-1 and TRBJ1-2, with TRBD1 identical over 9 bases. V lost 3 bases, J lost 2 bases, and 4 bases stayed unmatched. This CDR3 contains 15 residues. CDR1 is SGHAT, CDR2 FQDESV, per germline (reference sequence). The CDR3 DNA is TGTGCCAGCAGCTTCTCCGGGACAGGGAACTATGGCTACACCTTC. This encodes CASSFSGTGNYGYTF. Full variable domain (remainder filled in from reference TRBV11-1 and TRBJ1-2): EAEVAQSPRYKITEKSQAVAFWCDPISGHATLYWYRQILGQGPELLVQFQDESVVDDSQLPKDRFSAERLKGVDSTLKIQPAELGDSAMYLCASSFSGTGNYGYTFGSGTRLTVV.

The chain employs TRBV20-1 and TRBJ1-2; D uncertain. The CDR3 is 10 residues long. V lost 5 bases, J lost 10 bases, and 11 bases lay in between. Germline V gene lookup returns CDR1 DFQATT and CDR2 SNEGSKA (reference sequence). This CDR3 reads CSAGRKNYTF. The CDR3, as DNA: TGCAGTGCTGGGCGCAAGAACTACACCTTC.

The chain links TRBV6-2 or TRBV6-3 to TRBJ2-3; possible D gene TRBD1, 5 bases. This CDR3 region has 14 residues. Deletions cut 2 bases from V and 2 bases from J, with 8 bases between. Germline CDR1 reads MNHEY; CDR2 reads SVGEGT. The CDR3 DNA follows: TGTGCCAGCAGTTACCTGACAGACACAGATACGCAGTATTTT. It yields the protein CASSYLTDTDTQYF.